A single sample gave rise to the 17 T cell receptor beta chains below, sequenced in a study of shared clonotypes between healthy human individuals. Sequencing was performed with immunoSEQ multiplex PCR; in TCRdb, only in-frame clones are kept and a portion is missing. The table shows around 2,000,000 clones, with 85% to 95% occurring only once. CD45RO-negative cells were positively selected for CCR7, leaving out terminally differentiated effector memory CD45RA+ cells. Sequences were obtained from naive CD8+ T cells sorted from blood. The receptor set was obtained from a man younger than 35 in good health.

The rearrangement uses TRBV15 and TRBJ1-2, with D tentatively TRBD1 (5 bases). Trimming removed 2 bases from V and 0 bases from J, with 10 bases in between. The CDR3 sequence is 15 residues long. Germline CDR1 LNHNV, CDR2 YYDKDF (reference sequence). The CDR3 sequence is CATSRPGTANYGYTF. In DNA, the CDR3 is TGTGCCACCAGCAGACCCGGGACGGCTAACTATGGCTACACCTTC.

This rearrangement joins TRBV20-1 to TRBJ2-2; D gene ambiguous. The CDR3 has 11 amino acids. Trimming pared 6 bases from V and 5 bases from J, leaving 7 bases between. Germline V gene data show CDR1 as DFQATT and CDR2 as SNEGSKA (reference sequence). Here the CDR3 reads CSAGWTGELFF. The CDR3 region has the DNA TGCAGTGCCGGTTGGACCGGGGAGCTGTTTTTT.

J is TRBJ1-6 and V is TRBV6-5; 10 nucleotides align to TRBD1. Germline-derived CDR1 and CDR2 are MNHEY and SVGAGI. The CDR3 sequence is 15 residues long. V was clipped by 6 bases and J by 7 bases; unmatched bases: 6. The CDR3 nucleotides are TGTGCCAGCAGAGGGACAGGGGTTGAGAATTCACCCCTCCACTTT. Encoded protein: CASRGTGVENSPLHF.

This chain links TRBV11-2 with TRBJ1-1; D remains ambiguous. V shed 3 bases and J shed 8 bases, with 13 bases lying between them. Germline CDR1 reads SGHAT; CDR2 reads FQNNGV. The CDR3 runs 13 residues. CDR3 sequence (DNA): TGTGCCAGCAGCTTTTCCCCCCCAAGCGAAGCTTTCTTT. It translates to CASSFSPPSEAFF.

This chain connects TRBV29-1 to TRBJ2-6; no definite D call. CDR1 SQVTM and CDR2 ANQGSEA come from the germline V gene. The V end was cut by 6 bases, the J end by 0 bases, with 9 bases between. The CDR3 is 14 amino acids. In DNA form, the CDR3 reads TGCAGCGTCGCGCCGGACTCTGGGGCCAACGTCCTGACTTTC. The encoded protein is CSVAPDSGANVLTF.

The CDR3 DNA is TGTGCCAGTAGTATAAAAGTCCTGGGGACTGAAGCTTTCTTT. It codes for CASSIKVLGTEAFF. V is TRBV19 and J is TRBJ1-1; D gene ambiguous. V lost 2 bases and J lost 5, with 12 bases in between. The CDR3 runs to 14 residues. Germline V lookup: CDR1 LNHDA, CDR2 SQIVND (reference sequence).

CDR3 region: CASSHIDSWGEQYF. The DNA of the CDR3 is TGTGCCAGCAGCCATATCGACAGCTGGGGCGAGCAGTACTTC. The V and J genes are TRBV7-9 and TRBJ2-7; tentative D call: TRBD1 (5 bases). CDR1 SEHNR and CDR2 FQNEAQ come from the germline V gene (reference sequence). V was pared by 5 bases and J by 6 bases, with 17 bases between. This CDR3 has 14 amino acids.

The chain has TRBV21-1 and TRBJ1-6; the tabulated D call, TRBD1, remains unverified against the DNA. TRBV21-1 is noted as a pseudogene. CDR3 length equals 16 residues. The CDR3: CASSSTVISYNSPLHF. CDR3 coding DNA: TGTGCCAGCAGCTCGACAGTAATTTCCTATAATTCACCCCTCCACTTT.

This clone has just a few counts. In nucleotides, the CDR3 is TGTGCCAGCAGTACACTCACAGGGGGCTATGGCTACACCTTC. Translating gives CASSTLTGGYGYTF. The chain carries TRBV27 and TRBJ1-2; the match to TRBD1 covers 8 bases. The CDR3 runs to 14 residues. V trimming: 5 bases; J trimming: 4 bases; junction bases outside the gene matches: 6. In germline, CDR1 is MNHEY, CDR2 SMNVEV (reference sequence).

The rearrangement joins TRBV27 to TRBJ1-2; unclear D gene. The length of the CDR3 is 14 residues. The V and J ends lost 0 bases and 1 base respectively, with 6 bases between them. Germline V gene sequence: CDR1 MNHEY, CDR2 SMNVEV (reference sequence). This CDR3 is CASSLSGVNYGYTF. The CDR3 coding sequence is TGTGCCAGCAGTTTATCTGGGGTTAACTATGGCTACACCTTC.

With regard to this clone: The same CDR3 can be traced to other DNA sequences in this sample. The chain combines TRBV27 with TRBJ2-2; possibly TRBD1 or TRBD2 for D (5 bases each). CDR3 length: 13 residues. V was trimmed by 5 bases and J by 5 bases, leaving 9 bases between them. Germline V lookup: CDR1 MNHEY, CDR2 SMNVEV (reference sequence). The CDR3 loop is CASSLGGTGELFF. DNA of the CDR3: TGTGCCAGCAGTCTTGGGGGTACCGGGGAGCTGTTTTTT.

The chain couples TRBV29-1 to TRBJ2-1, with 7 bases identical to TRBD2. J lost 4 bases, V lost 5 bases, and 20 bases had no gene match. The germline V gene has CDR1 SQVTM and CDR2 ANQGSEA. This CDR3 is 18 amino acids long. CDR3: CSVYERDRVGLVYNEQFF. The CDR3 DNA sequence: TGCAGCGTTTACGAGCGGGACCGGGTAGGTTTGGTATACAATGAGCAGTTCTTC.

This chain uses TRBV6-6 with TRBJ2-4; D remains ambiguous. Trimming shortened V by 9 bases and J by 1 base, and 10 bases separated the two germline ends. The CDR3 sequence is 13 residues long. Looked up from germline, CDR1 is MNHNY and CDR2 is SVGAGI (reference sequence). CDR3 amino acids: CASLGPAKNIQYF. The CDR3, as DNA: TGTGCCAGTCTAGGACCGGCCAAAAACATTCAGTACTTC.

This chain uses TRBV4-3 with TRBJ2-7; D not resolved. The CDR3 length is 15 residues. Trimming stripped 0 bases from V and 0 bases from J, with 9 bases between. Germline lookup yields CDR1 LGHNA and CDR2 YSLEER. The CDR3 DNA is TGCGCCAGCAGCCAAGAATCGTCTAGCTCCTACGAGCAGTACTTC. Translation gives CASSQESSSSYEQYF.

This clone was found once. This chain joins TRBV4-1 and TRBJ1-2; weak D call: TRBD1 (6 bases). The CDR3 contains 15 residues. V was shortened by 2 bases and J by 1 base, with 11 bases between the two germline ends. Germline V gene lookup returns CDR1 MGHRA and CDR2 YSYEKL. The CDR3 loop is CASSQIQGYNYGYTF. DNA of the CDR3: TGCGCCAGCAGCCAAATACAGGGATATAACTATGGCTACACCTTC.

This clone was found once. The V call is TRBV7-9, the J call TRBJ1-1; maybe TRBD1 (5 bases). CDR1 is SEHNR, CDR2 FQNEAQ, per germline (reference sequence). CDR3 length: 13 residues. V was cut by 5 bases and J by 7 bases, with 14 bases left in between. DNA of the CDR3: TGTGCCAGCAGCGCCAGAGCCCAGGGTGAAGCTTTCTTT. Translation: CASSARAQGEAFF.

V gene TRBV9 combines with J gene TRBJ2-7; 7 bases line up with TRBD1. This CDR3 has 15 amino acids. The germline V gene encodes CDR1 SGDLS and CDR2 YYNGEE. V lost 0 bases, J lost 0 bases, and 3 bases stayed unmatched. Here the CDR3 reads CASSVAWDSSYEQYF. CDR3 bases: TGTGCCAGCAGCGTAGCTTGGGACAGCTCCTACGAGCAGTACTTC.